Below, 23 T cell receptor beta chains from the same sample are listed, as sequenced in a study of T cell responses to AZD1222 COVID-19 vaccine. Measured with immunoSEQ multiplex PCR; TCRdb has only the in-frame clones, and not every one. The data hold 120,000 to 150,000 clones, with roughly 91% observed a single time. The sequenced sample was peripheral blood, obtained on day 0 of AZD1222 vaccination. These receptors came from an adult in good health.

This clone was counted once. The chain carries TRBV3-1 (or the pseudogene TRBV3-2) and TRBJ1-1; 7 bases fit TRBD1. The junction had 3 bases not matched to a gene; V was cut back by 3 bases and J by 8 bases. This CDR3 spans 12 amino acids. Germline CDR1 and CDR2: LGHDT and YNNKEL (reference sequence). CDR3 nucleotide sequence: TGTGCCAGCAGCCAGATACAGGGGGAAGCTTTCTTT. Protein: CASSQIQGEAFF.

The genes are TRBV6-5 and TRBJ1-1, with 7 nucleotides matching TRBD1. Per the germline V gene, CDR1 is MNHEY and CDR2 is SVGAGI. The CDR3 contains 11 residues. Unmatched junction bases numbered 4, after V lost 10 bases and J lost 5 bases. CDR3 in amino acids: CATRGITEAFF. CDR3 bases: TGTGCCACCAGGGGGATAACTGAAGCTTTCTTT.

The chain carries TRBV27 and TRBJ1-5, with D perhaps TRBD1 (5 bases). The germline CDR1 and CDR2 sequences are MNHEY and SMNVEV (reference sequence). Trimming took 3 bases from V and 6 from J, leaving 18 bases between them. CDR3 length: 16 amino acids. CDR3 residues: CASSLGGGTVAQPQHF. The CDR3, as DNA: TGTGCCAGCAGTTTGGGGGGAGGGACTGTTGCTCAGCCCCAGCATTTT.

The rearrangement links TRBV19 to TRBJ1-1; TRBD1 might be the D (5 bases). Germline loops: CDR1 LNHDA, CDR2 SQIVND (reference sequence). The CDR3 runs to 18 residues. V shed 4 bases and J shed 3 bases, with 24 bases lying between them. The CDR3 spells CASSTPPQGLRTDTEAFF. The CDR3 coding sequence is TGTGCCAGTAGTACTCCACCCCAGGGCCTTAGGACGGACACTGAAGCTTTCTTT.

This clone came up once. The rearrangement links TRBV9 to TRBJ2-7, with D possibly being TRBD1 or TRBD2 (5 bases each). Germline-derived CDR1 and CDR2 are SGDLS and YYNGEE. The CDR3 contains 15 residues. V was trimmed by 2 bases and J by 4 bases, leaving 16 bases between them. CDR3 residues: CASSVTDGGPYEQYF. The CDR3, as DNA: TGTGCCAGCAGCGTTACTGATGGGGGACCTTACGAGCAGTACTTC.

V gene TRBV19 combines with J gene TRBJ2-2, with 8 bases lining up with TRBD2. Germline lookup yields CDR1 LNHDA and CDR2 SQIVND (reference sequence). This CDR3 spans 13 amino acids. V was clipped by 8 bases and J by 3 bases; unmatched bases: 2. The DNA of the CDR3 is TGTGCCAGTTTCGGGGGGGACACCGGGGAGCTGTTTTTT. The encoded protein is CASFGGDTGELFF. Looking up the rest from reference TRBV19 and TRBJ2-2 gives the full variable domain: DGGITQSPKYLFRKEGQNVTLSCEQNLNHDAMYWYRQDPGQGLRLIYYSQIVNDFQKGDIAEGYSVSREKKESFPLTVTSAQKNPTAFYLCASFGGDTGELFFGEGSRLTVL.

The J gene is TRBJ2-1, the V gene TRBV5-1; a weak D match, TRBD2 (6 bases). Trimming pared 2 bases from V and 9 bases from J, leaving 21 bases between. The CDR3 totals 16 residues. Germline V CDR1 and CDR2: SGHRS, YFSETQ. The CDR3 region is CASSFLEGRSSGEQFF. Here the CDR3 DNA reads TGCGCCAGCAGCTTTCTGGAGGGACGCAGCTCGGGTGAGCAGTTCTTC.

The rearrangement links TRBV5-1 to TRBJ2-7; the D is unclear. The CDR3 covers 12 residues. The V end was cut by 1 base, the J end by 0 bases, with 2 bases between. Germline lookup yields CDR1 SGHRS and CDR2 YFSETQ. The CDR3 reads CASSLSSYEQYF. The CDR3 coding sequence is TGCGCCAGCAGCTTGAGCTCCTACGAGCAGTACTTC.

J is TRBJ2-5 and V is TRBV3-1 (or the pseudogene TRBV3-2), with a possible D match to TRBD1 (5 bases). In germline, CDR1 is LGHDT, CDR2 YNNKEL (reference sequence). This CDR3 contains 15 residues. V lost 0 bases and J 3 bases, leaving 11 bases between the germline ends. As DNA, the CDR3 is TGTGCCAGCAGCCAAGATGGGGCAGGCGAAGAGACCCAGTACTTC. Amino acids: CASSQDGAGEETQYF.

V and J are TRBV9 and TRBJ2-1, with 7 positions matching TRBD2. V shed 0 bases and J 2 bases; nucleotides not matched to a gene: 11. The germline gives CDR1 SGDLS, CDR2 YYNGEE. The CDR3 runs to 18 residues. CDR3 region: CASSVEAGVPSPYNEQFF. In DNA form, the CDR3 reads TGTGCCAGCAGCGTAGAGGCGGGGGTCCCCTCTCCCTACAATGAGCAGTTCTTC. Together with reference TRBV9 and TRBJ2-1, the CDR3 gives the full variable domain: DSGVTQTPKHLITATGQRVTLRCSPRSGDLSVYWYQQSLDQGLQFLIQYYNGEERAKGNILERFSAQQFPDLHSELNLSSLELGDSALYFCASSVEAGVPSPYNEQFFGPGTRLTVL.

In its sample, this clone is medium-sized. The chain is built from TRBV5-1 and TRBJ1-4; 11 bases fit TRBD1. The V gene end was trimmed by 3 bases and the J gene end by 10 bases; junction bases not matched to a gene: 5. The length of the CDR3 is 14 residues. Per the germline V gene, CDR1 is SGHRS and CDR2 is YFSETQ. The CDR3 sequence is CASSWDRGIGKLFF. CDR3 nucleotide sequence: TGCGCCAGCAGCTGGGACAGGGGGATCGGAAAACTGTTTTTT.

The rearrangement uses TRBV29-1 and TRBJ1-2, with D unresolved. CDR1 is SQVTM, CDR2 ANQGSEA, per germline. V was pared by 7 bases and J by 7 bases, with 16 bases between. The CDR3 runs 12 residues. CDR3 sequence reads: CSARVLEVGYTF. The CDR3 nucleotides are TGCAGCGCCCGCGTCTTGGAGGTTGGCTACACCTTC.

The chain combines TRBV11-1 with TRBJ2-5; the D gene could be TRBD1 or TRBD2 (5 bases each). This CDR3 comprises 15 residues. V was pared by 6 bases and J by 5 bases, with 19 bases between. Germline assignment: CDR1 SGHAT and CDR2 FQDESV (reference sequence). The CDR3 coding sequence is TGTGCCAGCAGTTCCCTGGACACTAGTGGGGAGACCCAGTACTTC. Translated: CASSSLDTSGETQYF.

V and J are TRBV9 and TRBJ2-5; 8 nucleotides line up with TRBD2. This CDR3 contains 14 residues. The germline V gene has CDR1 SGDLS and CDR2 YYNGEE. The V gene end was trimmed by 5 bases and the J gene end by 5 bases; junction bases not matched to a gene: 8. CDR3 DNA sequence: TGTGCCAGCAGTCACGGGAGGGTGGTGGAGACCCAGTACTTC. Translating gives CASSHGRVVETQYF.

The chain is built from TRBV18 and TRBJ2-1; TRBD2 agrees at 7 bases. Germline values: CDR1 KGHSH, CDR2 LQKENI. CDR3 size: 17 residues. J was trimmed by 2 bases and V by 4 bases; bases with no gene match: 11. The CDR3, as DNA: TGTGCCAGCTCACTCCAAAGCGGGGCAGGAACCTACAATGAGCAGTTCTTC. Translated, it gives CASSLQSGAGTYNEQFF.

The chain carries TRBV10-3 and TRBJ2-3; 7 positions agree with TRBD2. Germline-derived CDR1 and CDR2 are ENHRY and SYGVKD. CDR3 length: 15 residues. After removal of 3 bases from V and 6 bases from J, the junction contained 9 bases not matched to a gene. In DNA form, the CDR3 reads TGTGCCATCAGTGAAGGCCGGGAGGCTGTTGATACGCAGTATTTT. Translating it yields CAISEGREAVDTQYF.

The chain joins TRBV5-4 to TRBJ1-1; no clear D. The germline V gene has CDR1 SGHNT and CDR2 YYREEE (reference sequence). The V end was cut by 4 bases, the J end by 6 bases, with 16 bases between. This CDR3 is built from 14 residues. The CDR3 protein is CASSLQAGRPEAFF. The CDR3 coding sequence is TGTGCCAGCAGCCTGCAGGCAGGTCGACCTGAAGCTTTCTTT.

The rearrangement links TRBV7-2 to TRBJ2-7; D not certain. Looked up from germline, CDR1 is SGHTA and CDR2 is FQGNSA. The CDR3 is 11 amino acids. The ends were cut back, 2 bases at V and 4 bases at J, with 3 bases in the middle. CDR3 residues: CASSLKYEQYF. The CDR3 DNA is TGTGCCAGCAGCTTAAAGTACGAGCAGTACTTC.

The J gene is TRBJ1-4, the V gene TRBV4-2; possible D gene TRBD1, 5 bases. Germline V gives CDR1 LGHNA, CDR2 YNFKEQ. The CDR3 extends over 18 amino acids. V lost 2 bases, J lost 8 bases, and 24 bases lay in between. The CDR3 reads CASSQNLGAGSGGEKLFF. The CDR3 nucleotides are TGTGCCAGCAGCCAAAATCTTGGTGCAGGGTCGGGAGGGGAAAAACTGTTTTTT.

The count of this clone is one. The rearrangement uses TRBV5-4 and TRBJ1-2, with D perhaps TRBD1 (5 bases). V gave up 0 bases and J gave up 4 bases, with 7 bases separating them. The length of the CDR3 is 13 residues. The germline V gene has CDR1 SGHNT and CDR2 YYREEE (reference sequence). The CDR3 is CASSLGGTYGYTF. In DNA form, the CDR3 reads TGTGCCAGCAGCTTGGGGGGGACCTATGGCTACACCTTC. Looking up the rest from reference TRBV5-4 and TRBJ1-2 gives the full variable domain: ETGVTQSPTHLIKTRGQQVTLRCSSQSGHNTVSWYQQALGQGPQFIFQYYREEENGRGNFPPRFSGLQFPNYSSELNVNALELDDSALYLCASSLGGTYGYTFGSGTRLTVV.

This chain connects TRBV4-3 to TRBJ2-7; a possible D gene is TRBD1 (6 bases). CDR3 length: 15 amino acids. The germline V gene encodes CDR1 LGHNA and CDR2 YSLEER. The V end was cut by 3 bases, the J end by 0 bases, with 12 bases between. DNA of the CDR3: TGCGCCAGCAGCCAGGAACAGGGCCTCTCCTACGAGCAGTACTTC. This translates into CASSQEQGLSYEQYF.

This sequence joins TRBV9 and TRBJ2-3; unclear D gene. The V gene lost 2 bases and the J gene lost 6 bases, with 16 bases spanning the gap. The CDR3 length is 15 residues. CDR1 and CDR2 from the germline V gene are SGDLS and YYNGEE. CDR3 in amino acids: CASSVGRVTQDTQYF. The DNA for the CDR3 is TGTGCCAGCAGCGTGGGTAGGGTGACGCAGGATACGCAGTATTTT.

The chain carries TRBV27 and TRBJ1-4, with 8 bases identical to TRBD1. Germline V gene lookup returns CDR1 MNHEY and CDR2 SMNVEV (reference sequence). V shed 6 bases, J shed 6 bases, and the junction held 6 bases outside the gene matches. CDR3 length: 14 amino acids. The DNA for the CDR3 is TGTGCCAGCAGCCGGACAGGGTGGGATGAAAAACTGTTTTTT. Its protein is CASSRTGWDEKLFF.